These 29 T cell receptor beta chains were sequenced from one sample in a study of CD8 T cells in Susac syndrome. RNA in amounts of about 0.45 to 1 ug was reverse transcribed with random hexamers. Each CDR3 protein is one row after TCRdb ran MiXCR on the immunoSEQ multiplex PCR reads. The table has 190,000 or so distinct CDR3 sequences, roughly 94% seen once; the top ten hold 0.082%. Sample: CD4+ T cells from PBMCs. These receptors were obtained from a human donor with multiple sclerosis.

The chain combines TRBV3-1 with TRBJ2-2, with D tentatively TRBD1 or TRBD2 (5 bases each). Germline V gene lookup returns CDR1 LGHDT and CDR2 YNNKEL (reference sequence). V was shortened by 0 bases and J by 3 bases, with 8 bases between the two germline ends. The length of the CDR3 is 15 residues. The CDR3 sequence is CASSQDGGDTGELFF. Written as DNA, the CDR3 is TGTGCCAGCAGCCAAGATGGGGGAGACACCGGGGAGCTGTTTTTT.

This chain connects TRBV20-1 to TRBJ2-5, with 11 bases identical to TRBD2. V dropped 4 bases and J dropped 5; count of bases not matched to a gene: 12. There are 16 residues in the CDR3. Germline V gene sequence: CDR1 DFQATT, CDR2 SNEGSKA (reference sequence). CDR3 amino acids: CSAKPLAGGRSETQYF. DNA of the CDR3: TGCAGTGCTAAACCTCTAGCGGGGGGCCGGTCGGAGACCCAGTACTTC.

The V gene is TRBV2, the J gene TRBJ2-3; possibly TRBD2 for D (5 bases). V dropped 6 bases and J dropped 10 bases, with 14 bases sitting between them. The CDR3 has 12 amino acids. Germline assignment: CDR1 SNHLY and CDR2 FYNNEI. CDR3 nucleotides: TGTGCCAGCAGAGGACTCAGTGAGGCGCAGTATTTT. As protein: CASRGLSEAQYF.

The chain recombines TRBV3-1 with TRBJ1-1; 7 bases are shared with TRBD1. With V trimmed by 5 bases and J by 0 bases, 6 bases remained unmatched. The CDR3 length is 15 residues. Germline CDR1 reads LGHDT; CDR2 reads YNNKEL (reference sequence). CDR3 region: CASSVQGSVNTEAFF. CDR3 nucleotide sequence: TGTGCCAGCAGCGTACAGGGGTCGGTGAACACTGAAGCTTTCTTT.

The rearrangement links TRBV7-9 to TRBJ1-2; D remains ambiguous. The germline V gene encodes CDR1 SEHNR and CDR2 FQNEAQ (reference sequence). V shed 5 bases and J shed 5 bases, with 18 bases lying between them. CDR3 length equals 15 residues. The CDR3 region is CASSATDRPSYGYTF. Here the CDR3 DNA reads TGTGCCAGCAGCGCAACGGACCGCCCAAGTTATGGCTACACCTTC. Variable domain in full (rest from reference TRBV7-9 and TRBJ1-2): DTGVSQNPRHKITKRGQNVTFRCDPISEHNRLYWYRQTLGQGPEFLTYFQNEAQLEKSRLLSDRFSAERPKGSFSTLEIQRTEQGDSAMYLCASSATDRPSYGYTFGSGTRLTVV.

The chain couples TRBV12-3 or TRBV12-4 to TRBJ1-6; D uncertain. Trimming left V 5 bases short and J 6 bases short, with 17 bases between. The CDR3 length is 16 residues. The CDR3 nucleotides are TGTGCCAGCAGTCCATTACCCCTCGGGCCTAATTCACCCCTCCACTTT. Protein product: CASSPLPLGPNSPLHF.

The chain links TRBV20-1 to TRBJ2-1; TRBD2 agrees at 7 bases. Per germline, CDR1 DFQATT and CDR2 SNEGSKA (reference sequence). V was pared by 0 bases and J by 7 bases, with 6 bases of the junction left unmatched. The CDR3 runs 14 residues. In DNA, the CDR3 is TGCAGTGCTAGAGAGGGAACTAGCGTAAATGAGCAGTTCTTC. Amino acid sequence: CSAREGTSVNEQFF.

This chain connects TRBV18 to TRBJ2-1; D call uncertain. Germline assignment: CDR1 KGHSH and CDR2 LQKENI. The CDR3 spans 12 residues. Trimming removed 2 bases at V and 8 bases at J, with 7 bases between. Here the CDR3 DNA reads TGTGCCAGCTCACCAGGCTTGTATGAGCAGTTCTTC. Its translation: CASSPGLYEQFF.

The chain combines TRBV20-1 with TRBJ1-5, with a tentative D call TRBD1 (6 bases). There are 13 residues in the CDR3. V lost 1 base and J lost 4, with 8 bases in between. From germline, CDR1 is DFQATT and CDR2 SNEGSKA (reference sequence). The CDR3 reads CSARVGGNQPQHF. In DNA form, the CDR3 reads TGCAGTGCTAGAGTAGGGGGGAATCAGCCCCAGCATTTT.

The rearrangement joins TRBV15 to TRBJ2-1; D tentatively fits TRBD1 or TRBD2 (5 bases each). Germline V gives CDR1 LNHNV, CDR2 YYDKDF (reference sequence). V lost 4 bases to trimming and J lost 7 bases, with 20 bases between them. The CDR3 is 16 amino acids. The CDR3 is CATSTPRDHSGNEQFF. In nucleotides, the CDR3 is TGTGCCACCAGCACTCCACGGGACCACTCTGGGAATGAGCAGTTCTTC.

V is TRBV3-1 and J is TRBJ2-2; D is unresolved. The CDR3 is made up of 14 amino acids. V was shortened by 4 bases and J by 0 bases, with 6 bases between the two germline ends. Germline V CDR1 and CDR2: LGHDT, YNNKEL (reference sequence). CDR3 in DNA: TGTGCCAGCAGCCCCCAGTCGAACACCGGGGAGCTGTTTTTT. This encodes CASSPQSNTGELFF.

The rearrangement joins TRBV14 to TRBJ2-6; D remains unclear. V lost 4 bases, J lost 0 bases, and 7 bases lay in between. The CDR3 has 15 amino acids. CDR1 and CDR2 (germline): SGHDN, FVKESK. The CDR3, as DNA: TGTGCCAGCAGCCCGACCGTCTCTGGGGCCAACGTCCTGACTTTC. Translation: CASSPTVSGANVLTF.

This chain uses TRBV12-3 or TRBV12-4 with TRBJ1-6; no definite D call. The germline V and J ends were trimmed by 4 bases and 14 bases, with 12 bases remaining between them. CDR3 length: 12 residues. The CDR3 DNA sequence: TGTGCCAGCAGTTCTCATGGGAGCGCCCTCCACTTT. Translated: CASSSHGSALHF.

V and J are TRBV20-1 and TRBJ1-1, with 11 nucleotides matching TRBD1. The CDR3 runs 13 residues. Trimming took 7 bases from V and 5 from J; bases not matched to a gene: 6. Germline V lookup: CDR1 DFQATT, CDR2 SNEGSKA (reference sequence). CDR3 bases: TGCAGTGTCCCTGGACAGGGGGCGACTGAAGCTTTCTTT. It translates to CSVPGQGATEAFF.

V usage is TRBV30 and J usage is TRBJ1-1; TRBD1 might be the D (5 bases). Germline V gene sequence: CDR1 GTSNPN, CDR2 SVGIG (reference sequence). There are 13 residues in the CDR3. V gave up 5 bases and J gave up 3 bases, with 13 bases separating them. CDR3 amino acids: CAWEETAHTEAFF. CDR3 nucleotide sequence: TGTGCCTGGGAAGAGACAGCCCACACTGAAGCTTTCTTT.

This rearrangement joins TRBV6-6 to TRBJ1-2, with D unclear. Per the germline V gene, CDR1 is MNHNY and CDR2 is SVGAGI (reference sequence). Trimming removed 2 bases from V and 6 bases from J, with 7 bases in between. The CDR3 extends over 12 amino acids. DNA for the CDR3: TGTGCCAGCAGTTACGCCAGCAATGGCTACACCTTC. Amino acids: CASSYASNGYTF.

This clonotype was observed a single time. This rearrangement joins TRBV20-1 to TRBJ2-5; no clear D. From germline, CDR1 is DFQATT and CDR2 SNEGSKA (reference sequence). The V and J ends lost 5 bases and 5 bases respectively, with 21 bases between them. This CDR3 region has 15 residues. CDR3 nucleotide sequence: TGCAGTGCTTTCTTATCGATAGTAGCTGGGGAGACCCAGTACTTC. Its protein is CSAFLSIVAGETQYF.

This chain uses TRBV12-3 or TRBV12-4 with TRBJ1-1; 7 bases are shared with TRBD1. CDR3 length equals 12 residues. Losses at the gene ends were 9 bases for V and 4 bases for J; bases not matched to a gene: 5. The CDR3 loop reads CASRQGLTEAFF. Written as DNA, the CDR3 is TGTGCCAGTCGACAGGGCCTCACTGAAGCTTTCTTT.

The V gene is TRBV29-1, the J gene TRBJ2-2, with 7 bases that match TRBD1. Germline lookup yields CDR1 SQVTM and CDR2 ANQGSEA. J gave up 0 bases and V 7 bases, and 8 bases lay outside the gene matches. The CDR3 extends over 15 amino acids. CDR3 sequence reads: CSAADRRANTGELFF. Written as DNA, the CDR3 is TGCAGCGCCGCGGACAGGCGCGCGAACACCGGGGAGCTGTTTTTT.

CDR3 coding DNA: TGTGCCAGCAGTCCCGGACAGGGATTGTCCGCTACCTATGGCTACACCTTC. The encoded protein is CASSPGQGLSATYGYTF. This chain joins TRBV27 and TRBJ1-2; TRBD1 matches at 8 bases. Trimming removed 5 bases from V and 4 bases from J; junction bases left unmatched: 15. CDR1 MNHEY and CDR2 SMNVEV come from the germline V gene (reference sequence). The CDR3 length is 17 residues.

The CDR3 bases are TGTGCCAGCAGTTTCTTGATGAACACTGAAGCTTTCTTT. It specifies CASSFLMNTEAFF. This chain connects TRBV27 to TRBJ1-1; no reliable D call. The CDR3 runs to 13 residues. V lost 3 bases, J lost 0 bases, and 5 bases lay in between. CDR1 and CDR2 from the germline V gene are MNHEY and SMNVEV (reference sequence).

V and J are TRBV3-1 and TRBJ1-1, with 7 positions matching TRBD1. V was clipped by 3 bases and J by 1 base; unmatched bases: 2. The CDR3 is made up of 14 amino acids. Looked up from germline, CDR1 is LGHDT and CDR2 is YNNKEL (reference sequence). The CDR3 region has the DNA TGTGCCAGCAGCCAGAGGGACAGGAACACTGAAGCTTTCTTT. Amino acids: CASSQRDRNTEAFF.

The gene calls are TRBV6-2 or TRBV6-3 and TRBJ2-6; 8 bases fit TRBD2. Losses at the gene ends were 8 bases for V and 0 bases for J; bases not matched to a gene: 15. Germline CDR1 and CDR2: MNHEY and SVGEGT. This CDR3 spans 19 amino acids. CDR3 nucleotides: TGTGCCAGCGGATCTGTCTCGCGGGGGGTCCTCTCTGGGGCCAACGTCCTGACTTTC. The encoded protein is CASGSVSRGVLSGANVLTF.

J is TRBJ2-5 and V is TRBV30, with no clear D. Trimming took 4 bases from V and 5 from J, leaving 11 bases between them. The CDR3 sequence is 12 residues long. CDR1 and CDR2 (germline): GTSNPN, SVGIG (reference sequence). Here the CDR3 DNA reads TGTGCCTGGACCCCTCAGCGTGAGACCCAGTACTTC. Encoded protein: CAWTPQRETQYF.

The chain recombines TRBV3-1 with TRBJ2-7; 8 bases map to TRBD1. Per the germline V gene, CDR1 is LGHDT and CDR2 is YNNKEL (reference sequence). CDR3 length: 12 amino acids. V was pared by 8 bases and J by 4 bases, with 4 bases of the junction left unmatched. CDR3 DNA: TGTGCCAGCGGACAGGGAATTTACGAGCAGTACGTC. Encoded protein: CASGQGIYEQYV.

The chain has TRBV7-2 and TRBJ2-1; 7 positions agree with TRBD2. CDR3 length: 15 residues. V shed 6 bases and J 5 bases; nucleotides not matched to a gene: 10. Germline CDR1 and CDR2: SGHTA and FQGNSA. CDR3 residues: CASRYPGGENNEQFF. CDR3 sequence (DNA): TGTGCCAGCAGATACCCGGGGGGAGAGAACAATGAGCAGTTCTTC.

This chain links TRBV20-1 with TRBJ1-5; 10 bases fit TRBD1. The CDR3 extends over 19 amino acids. V lost 3 bases and J lost 0; bases outside the gene matches: 14. CDR1 and CDR2 from the germline V gene are DFQATT and SNEGSKA (reference sequence). CDR3 region: CSASPGQGEFLNSNQPQHF. The CDR3 DNA follows: TGCAGTGCTAGCCCAGGACAGGGGGAATTTCTAAATAGCAATCAGCCCCAGCATTTT.

As regards this clonotype: One end of the junction does not line up with germline, which may come from a read error. The chain is built from TRBV30 and TRBJ2-7, with D possibly TRBD1 on 5 matching bases. The CDR3 loop spans 12 amino acids. Germline CDR1 reads GTSNPN; CDR2 reads SVGIG (reference sequence). The CDR3 sequence is CAWSSQGMELYF. Here the CDR3 DNA reads TGTGCCTGGAGTTCCCAGGGAATGGAGCTGTACTTC.

The chain links TRBV29-1 to TRBJ1-2; D is uncertain. CDR1 and CDR2 (germline): SQVTM, ANQGSEA. The CDR3 consists of 11 residues. V was shortened by 4 bases and J by 0 bases, with 3 bases between the two germline ends. CDR3 amino acids: CSVGPNYGYTF. CDR3 coding DNA: TGCAGCGTTGGGCCTAACTATGGCTACACCTTC.